This T cell receptor (beta chain) was sequenced in a study of response to subunit inactivated influenza vaccine. TCRdb fed the RT-PCR reads into MiXCR, producing one record per CDR3 protein. The repertoire consists of approximately 570,000 distinct CDR3 sequences, with approximately 7.6% occurring once and the leading ten covering 10% to 15%. The CDR3 length is 17 residues. Germline assignment: CDR1 KGHDR and CDR2 SFDVKD. V lost 2 bases and J lost 3; bases outside the gene matches: 4. General study findings and limits: Only a handful of new T cells, the authors suggested, are recruited with each seasonal influenza vaccination.

As regards this clonotype: The antigen is undetermined.

The sequence was obtained from a man aged 45 to 75 who received an inactivated influenza vaccine. This chain uses TRBV24-1 with TRBJ2-2, with 11 positions matching TRBD2. Sample: PBMCs from blood, taken approximately 25 months after vaccination. The CDR3 loop is CATSDSLAGGYTGELFF. CDR3 coding DNA: TGTGCCACCAGTGATTCTCTAGCGGGGGGATACACCGGGGAGCTGTTTTTT.